These 32 T cell receptor beta chains were sequenced from one sample in a study of blood T cells in healthy people across ages (dated by TCRdb to between 2015 and 2016). Library creation used 5' RACE. Sequenced on an Illumina HiSeq 2500. A second about 7 to 12 cycle PCR used a sample-barcoded 5' primer and a J-beta primer mix. TCRdb redid the processing of the public reads, applying fastp at Q25 and MiXCR, and retained in-frame beta chains. Rows matching on CDR3 protein sequence are summarized as one entry with the most common DNA and genes. This sample holds 1.5 million to 2 million distinct CDR3 sequences; 30% to 35% were observed only once. The ten biggest clones cover over 9% of the sample. The sequenced sample was blood. The receptors were sampled from a woman under 40 in good health.

The V gene is TRBV4-1, the J gene TRBJ2-1, with 8 bases identical to TRBD2. Germline CDR1 and CDR2: MGHRA and YSYEKL. The CDR3 sequence is 15 residues long. Trimming removed 2 bases from V and 6 bases from J; junction bases left unmatched: 6. Here the CDR3 reads CASSQPTSGRNEQFF. CDR3 DNA sequence: TGCGCCAGCAGCCAACCAACTAGCGGCCGCAATGAGCAGTTCTTC.

A few counts support this clonotype. The chain links TRBV5-5 to TRBJ1-3; 7 bases match TRBD1. This CDR3 has 14 amino acids. Germline V gene data show CDR1 as SGHKS and CDR2 as YYEKEE (reference sequence). V shed 4 bases, J shed 9 bases, and the junction held 10 bases outside the gene matches. The CDR3 sequence is CASSQPDRPSTIYF. The CDR3 DNA reads TGTGCCAGCAGCCAACCGGACAGGCCCTCCACCATATATTTT.

This clonotype was seen a few times. V is TRBV28 and J is TRBJ2-1, with TRBD2 identical over 11 bases. CDR3 length: 16 residues. Germline V gene lookup returns CDR1 MDHEN and CDR2 SYDVKM. V shed 6 bases and J 7 bases; nucleotides not matched to a gene: 11. CDR3 nucleotides: TGTGCCAGCAGAATTACTAGCGGGAGTTTTAGTAATGAGCAGTTCTTC. Its translation is CASRITSGSFSNEQFF.

The chain uses TRBV20-1 and TRBJ2-1; TRBD1 agrees at 9 bases. V trimming: 6 bases; J trimming: 5 bases; junction bases outside the gene matches: 8. Germline lookup yields CDR1 DFQATT and CDR2 SNEGSKA (reference sequence). The CDR3 extends over 14 amino acids. In DNA, the CDR3 is TGCAGTGCGATTACAGGGGGCATCGACAATGAGCAGTTCTTC. Translated, it gives CSAITGGIDNEQFF.

The gene calls are TRBV7-9 and TRBJ2-5; D gene unclear. Per the germline V gene, CDR1 is SEHNR and CDR2 is FQNEAQ (reference sequence). Trimming cost V 5 bases and J 3 bases, with 16 bases left between them. CDR3 size: 15 residues. The CDR3 DNA reads as TGTGCCAGCAGCCGGACCCTTTCAATGGAAGAGACCCAGTACTTC. It is translated as CASSRTLSMEETQYF.

The chain combines TRBV3-1 with TRBJ2-1; possibly TRBD2 for D (6 bases). The CDR3 length is 14 residues. The germline CDR1 and CDR2 sequences are LGHDT and YNNKEL (reference sequence). V was shortened by 9 bases and J by 5 bases, with 17 bases between the two germline ends. CDR3 DNA: TGTGCCAGGGAGACGGGCGGGGCAAACAATGAGCAGTTCTTC. Its translation: CARETGGANNEQFF.

The chain is built from TRBV20-1 and TRBJ2-7; the match to TRBD2 covers 14 bases. The CDR3 loop spans 18 amino acids. The V gene end was trimmed by 0 bases and the J gene end by 3 bases; junction bases not matched to a gene: 10. Germline V CDR1 and CDR2: DFQATT, SNEGSKA (reference sequence). The CDR3 loop reads CSARDPRPGLAGVYEQYF. In DNA, the CDR3 is TGCAGTGCTAGAGATCCAAGACCGGGACTAGCGGGAGTCTACGAGCAGTACTTC.

V usage is TRBV4-2 and J usage is TRBJ2-7; 9 bases line up with TRBD2. V gave up 0 bases and J gave up 4 bases; unmatched junction bases: 16. This CDR3 is 19 amino acids long. CDR1 is LGHNA and CDR2 is YNFKEQ in the germline V gene. The CDR3 protein is CASSQEVAGGASGIYEQYF. The CDR3 DNA sequence: TGTGCCAGCAGCCAAGAAGTTGCTGGGGGGGCTAGCGGGATATACGAGCAGTACTTC.

V and J are TRBV11-2 and TRBJ2-3, with TRBD2 as a possible D gene (6 bases). Germline CDR1 reads SGHAT; CDR2 reads FQNNGV. This CDR3 region has 16 residues. V was cut by 1 base and J by 1 base, with 12 bases left in between. CDR3 residues: CASSLAGGKGTDTQYF. The DNA of the CDR3 is TGTGCCAGCAGCTTAGCGGGCGGGAAGGGCACAGATACGCAGTATTTT.

The V and J genes are TRBV20-1 and TRBJ2-1; 15 bases are a match to TRBD2. V gave up 0 bases and J gave up 2 bases; unmatched junction bases: 5. The germline CDR1 and CDR2 sequences are DFQATT and SNEGSKA (reference sequence). The CDR3 runs 18 residues. DNA of the CDR3: TGCAGTGCTAGAGATTCGGGACTAGCGGGAGGTACCTACAATGAGCAGTTCTTC. It specifies CSARDSGLAGGTYNEQFF.

This clonotype was observed once. The chain is built from TRBV11-1 and TRBJ2-1; TRBD2 matches 8 bases. There are 16 residues in the CDR3. V was clipped by 3 bases and J by 6 bases; unmatched bases: 10. Germline V gene sequence: CDR1 SGHAT, CDR2 FQDESV (reference sequence). Here the CDR3 reads CASSFRGLVSCNEQFF. In DNA form, the CDR3 reads TGTGCCAGCAGCTTTAGGGGACTAGTGTCGTGCAATGAGCAGTTCTTC. The full variable domain, in which reference TRBV11-1 and TRBJ2-1 provide the parts outside the CDR3, is EAEVAQSPRYKITEKSQAVAFWCDPISGHATLYWYRQILGQGPELLVQFQDESVVDDSQLPKDRFSAERLKGVDSTLKIQPAELGDSAMYLCASSFRGLVSCNEQFFGPGTRLTVL.

The chain employs TRBV6-1 and TRBJ1-5; D call uncertain. The CDR3 is 16 residues long. From germline, CDR1 is MNHNS and CDR2 SASEGT. V dropped 5 bases and J dropped 0 bases, with 14 bases sitting between them. The CDR3 sequence is CASSPGRRNSNQPQHF. The DNA of the CDR3 is TGTGCCAGCAGTCCCGGTCGCAGGAATAGCAATCAGCCCCAGCATTTT.

The chain carries TRBV27 and TRBJ1-4; 9 positions agree with TRBD1. The CDR3 loop spans 14 amino acids. Germline V gene sequence: CDR1 MNHEY, CDR2 SMNVEV (reference sequence). The V and J ends lost 5 bases and 7 bases, in that order; junction bases with no gene match: 5. In DNA, the CDR3 is TGTGCCAGCAGTCGTGACAGGGGGAGTGAAAAACTGTTTTTT. This translates into CASSRDRGSEKLFF.

On this clonotype itself: A single base separates this from a much larger clone, so it may be a read error. The chain is built from TRBV6-1 and TRBJ2-3; unclear D gene. Germline V CDR1 and CDR2: MNHNS, SASEGT. The CDR3 consists of 14 residues. V lost 2 bases to trimming and J lost 0 bases, with 6 bases between them. The CDR3 is CASSEHRSTDTQYF. The CDR3 coding sequence is TGTGCCAGCAGTGAACATCGCAGCACAGATACGCAGTATTTT.

A note on this clonotype: A much larger clone sits a single nucleotide away, making a read error possible. This sequence joins TRBV12-3 or TRBV12-4 and TRBJ1-2, with D perhaps TRBD1 (5 bases). The CDR3 length is 15 residues. V shed 3 bases and J shed 4 bases, with 15 bases lying between them. CDR3 protein: CASSFNGGRAYGYTF. As DNA, the CDR3 is TGTGCCAGCAGTTTTAATGGGGGGAGAGCCTATGGCTACACCTTC.

The V and J genes are TRBV25-1 and TRBJ2-6; perhaps D is TRBD1 or TRBD2 (5 bases each). The CDR3 contains 17 residues. In germline, CDR1 is MGHDK, CDR2 SYGVNS. The ends were cut back, 0 bases at V and 1 base at J, with 10 bases in the middle. The CDR3 is CASSEYAGASGANVLTF. The DNA of the CDR3 is TGTGCCAGCAGTGAATATGCCGGGGCATCTGGGGCCAACGTCCTGACTTTC.

There are a few counts of this clonotype. The V and J genes are TRBV6-1 and TRBJ2-7; tentative D call: TRBD1 (5 bases). There are 14 residues in the CDR3. Germline V gene sequence: CDR1 MNHNS, CDR2 SASEGT. With 3 bases removed from V and 4 bases from J, the gap between germline ends came to 13 bases. CDR3 in DNA: TGTGCCAGCAGTGATAGTCAGGGCGAGTACGAGCAGTACTTC. It yields the protein CASSDSQGEYEQYF.

This clonotype was found a few times. The chain has TRBV5-1 and TRBJ2-5; D remains unclear. The V end lost 4 bases, the J end lost 2 bases, and 15 bases lay between the germline ends. The CDR3 contains 15 residues. The V gene's germline CDR1 is SGHRS and CDR2 YFSETQ. The CDR3 DNA follows: TGCGCCAGCAGCGTCGTAGGTTTGCAACAAGAGACCCAGTACTTC. This encodes CASSVVGLQQETQYF.

Many counts were recorded for this clonotype. The CDR3 loop reads CAISGDGYEQYF. The CDR3 DNA reads as TGTGCCATCAGTGGAGACGGCTACGAGCAGTACTTC. The rearrangement links TRBV10-3 to TRBJ2-7; D is uncertain. Trimming left V 4 bases short and J 3 bases short, with 7 bases between. CDR3 length: 12 residues. The germline gives CDR1 ENHRY, CDR2 SYGVKD.

This chain connects TRBV18 to TRBJ2-1, with D hard to call. Germline V gene data show CDR1 as KGHSH and CDR2 as LQKENI. Deletions cut 2 bases from V and 10 bases from J, with 24 bases between. CDR3 length: 17 amino acids. The CDR3 sequence is CASSPIGVGYSCDEQFF. DNA for the CDR3: TGTGCCAGCTCACCAATTGGGGTGGGTTACTCCTGTGACGAGCAGTTCTTC.

The chain uses TRBV24-1 and TRBJ2-7; D not certain. Germline assignment: CDR1 KGHDR and CDR2 SFDVKD. There are 11 residues in the CDR3. V was trimmed by 3 bases and J by 7 bases, leaving 6 bases between them. This chain's CDR3 is CATSDRTEQYF. The CDR3 nucleotides read TGTGCCACCAGTGATCGAACGGAGCAGTACTTC.

The chain employs TRBV28 and TRBJ1-5, with D possibly matching TRBD1 (6 bases). The CDR3 consists of 17 residues. V dropped 3 bases and J dropped 3 bases, with 18 bases sitting between them. Per the germline V gene, CDR1 is MDHEN and CDR2 is SYDVKM. The CDR3 coding sequence is TGTGCCAGCAGTTTCACTACAGGGCTTAGGGCCAATCAGCCCCAGCATTTT. Protein: CASSFTTGLRANQPQHF.

For this clonotype: The germline gene is not matched at one end of the junction; a read error may be the cause. The V and J genes are TRBV6-2 or TRBV6-3 and TRBJ2-6, with D possibly matching TRBD1 (6 bases). Germline assignment: CDR1 MNHEY and CDR2 SVGEGT. The CDR3 loop spans 13 amino acids. CDR3 nucleotides: TGTGCCAGCACCCAGGGGATGGCCAGCGTCCTGACTTTC. Translating gives CASTQGMASVLTF.

The chain employs TRBV10-2 and TRBJ2-4, with D perhaps assigned TRBD1 or TRBD2 (5 bases each). The DNA end is more similar to TRBJ2-7, so the J call may be wrong. Germline assignment: CDR1 WSHSY and CDR2 SAAADI. The CDR3 sequence is 17 residues long. The CDR3 loop is CASSETGTSFRAYEQYF. CDR3 sequence (DNA): TGCGCCAGCAGTGAAACCGGGACGTCGTTTCGAGCCTACGAGCAGTACTTC.

The chain has TRBV12-5 and TRBJ2-1; D remains unclear. Germline CDR1 LGHNT, CDR2 FRNRAP. This CDR3 is built from 12 residues. The CDR3 DNA is TGTGCCAGTATGGGTACCTACAATGAGCAGTTCTTC. Translating gives CASMGTYNEQFF.

This clonotype has a handful of counts. This chain uses TRBV5-4 with TRBJ1-2; D is ambiguous. Trimming took off 2 bases at V and 4 bases at J, with 15 bases between the two ends. Germline lookup yields CDR1 SGHNT and CDR2 YYREEE (reference sequence). The CDR3 runs 15 residues. In DNA, the CDR3 is TGTGCCAGCAGCTTCCCTAACACTATGGGCTATGGCTACACCTTC. Its translation: CASSFPNTMGYGYTF.

This clonotype turned up a few times. V usage is TRBV6-1 and J usage is TRBJ2-5; 7 nucleotides line up with TRBD2. Losses at the gene ends were 3 bases for V and 2 bases for J; bases not matched to a gene: 24. This CDR3 is 21 amino acids long. CDR1 is MNHNS and CDR2 is SASEGT in the germline V gene. CDR3 sequence: CASSDIPFRGSARGFQETQYF. CDR3 nucleotide sequence: TGTGCCAGCAGTGATATACCGTTTCGGGGCTCCGCGCGGGGGTTTCAAGAGACCCAGTACTTC.

To note about this clonotype: Mismatch with germline at one junction end may stem from a read error. J is TRBJ2-5 and V is TRBV4-2; 8 bases are a match to TRBD2. CDR3 size: 16 residues. CDR1 is LGHNA, CDR2 YNFKEQ, per germline. CDR3 in amino acids: CASSQLAGTSQGTQYF. The DNA of the CDR3 is TGTGCCAGCAGCCAACTAGCGGGCACCTCGCAAGGGACCCAGTACTTC.

This clonotype was seen a handful of times. V gene TRBV20-1 combines with J gene TRBJ2-1, with 10 bases identical to TRBD2. The germline gives CDR1 DFQATT, CDR2 SNEGSKA (reference sequence). After removal of 5 bases from V and 5 bases from J, the junction contained 9 bases not matched to a gene. There are 15 residues in the CDR3. In DNA form, the CDR3 reads TGCAGTGCTTACAAAACTAGCGGGGCGAACAATGAGCAGTTCTTC. It translates to CSAYKTSGANNEQFF.

This clonotype has only one observation. V gene TRBV27 combines with J gene TRBJ2-5, with D perhaps matching TRBD2 (6 bases). The closer fit of TRBJ2-7 to the DNA end suggests the J call may be wrong. The CDR3 runs to 16 residues. Germline CDR1 reads MNHEY; CDR2 reads SMNVEV (reference sequence). The CDR3 protein is CASSPSPGGGTYEQYF. The CDR3 DNA follows: TGTGCCAGCAGTCCATCCCCCGGTGGAGGGACCTACGAGCAGTACTTC.

This rearrangement joins TRBV5-1 to TRBJ1-2, with a weak D call TRBD1 (5 bases). Looked up from germline, CDR1 is SGHRS and CDR2 is YFSETQ. With 4 bases removed from V and 3 bases from J, the gap between germline ends came to 13 bases. The CDR3 spans 14 residues. CDR3 coding DNA: TGCGCCAGCAGCCCGTGGGGGGTTTACTATGGCTACACCTTC. This gives the protein CASSPWGVYYGYTF. Full variable domain (missing parts from reference TRBV5-1 and TRBJ1-2): KAGVTQTPRYLIKTRGQQVTLSCSPISGHRSVSWYQQTPGQGLQFLFEYFSETQRNKGNFPGRFSGRQFSNSRSEMNVSTLELGDSALYLCASSPWGVYYGYTFGSGTRLTVV.

The chain carries TRBV20-1 and TRBJ2-2, with 12 nucleotides matching TRBD2. CDR1 is DFQATT and CDR2 is SNEGSKA in the germline V gene (reference sequence). J was trimmed by 9 bases and V by 6 bases; bases with no gene match: 17. This CDR3 is 17 amino acids long. The CDR3 protein is CSAPTATSGRWGRELFF. The CDR3 DNA follows: TGCAGTGCCCCAACGGCGACTAGCGGGAGATGGGGGCGGGAGCTGTTTTTT.